Listed here is a single T cell receptor beta chain. This receptor's antigen is unknown. Base qualities are missing; no much larger clone stands one base away. The record originates from a study of OX40 agonist ivuxolimab in advanced cancers. For the wider study: The costimulatory receptor OX40 (CD134) was targeted by ivuxolimab, a fully human IgG2 agonistic monoclonal antibody. Intravenous ivuxolimab was administered to patients every 2 weeks at six dose levels: 0.01, 0.1, 0.3, 1.5, 3 and 10 mg/kg. Among the approximately 50 dose-escalation patients, 19 had hepatocellular carcinoma, about 15 melanoma, 9 renal cell carcinoma and 9 head and neck cancer. In the dose-escalation cohort, roughly four fifths of patients were male, and the mean age was approximately 60 years, with a range of 23 to 79. Patients were allowed to have had prior anti-PD-1, anti-PD-L1 or anti-CTLA-4 therapy, and approximately 40% of the dose-escalation patients had been treated with checkpoint inhibitors. Partial responses occurred in three dose-escalation patients: two with cutaneous melanoma and one with hepatocellular carcinoma. Peripheral TCRbeta sequencing aimed to test whether ivuxolimab altered TCR sequence diversity and caused clonal T-cell expansion. The monotherapy dose-escalation portion (N of about 50 patients) of the phase I ivuxolimab trial is reported in the paper.

To sequence the TCRbeta CDR3 region, genomic DNA was isolated from the sorted cells. The immunoSEQ Assay was used for sequencing of TCRbeta CDR3 regions. TCRdb's version of the immuneACCESS table is confined to in-frame rearrangements and falls short of the full clone set. An unresolved V gene accounts for under half of the shortfall where checked; the remainder is of unknown origin. The sample contains tens of thousands of clones, about 87% of them found a single time. 5.4% of the sample rests with the top ten. What the research found in general, with its limitations: Low levels of normalized T-cell clonal expansion were also seen in some patients who did not respond. The antigen specificity of the clonally expanded peripheral T cells was not determined. After ivuxolimab, expanded clones were on average more numerous among CD8+ T cells than among CD4+ T cells. In the 0.1-3.0 mg/kg groups, partial responders were among the patients with the lowest normalized peripheral clonal expansion, particularly in CD8+ T cells. At doses of 0.1 to 3.0 mg/kg, clonal expansion of both CD4+ and CD8+ T cells in blood was seen between baseline and week 6.

Patients with a history of autoimmune disease or receiving systemic immunosuppression were excluded from the trial. Peripheral blood for TCR sequencing was collected from all dose cohorts at baseline, on cycle 4 day 1, and on cycle 7 day 1. Samples came from an open-label, multicenter, first-in-human phase I dose-escalation trial of ivuxolimab. The trial enrolled adults with locally advanced or metastatic head and neck squamous cell, hepatocellular, melanoma or renal cell carcinoma. Before TCR sequencing, CD4+ T cells and CD8+ T cells from peripheral blood were sorted into separate populations. The TCR was taken from an adult with an advanced solid tumor such as melanoma, head and neck, liver or kidney cancer. The sample here was CD4+ or CD8+ T cells sorted from blood, taken in a trial of the OX40 agonist ivuxolimab.

The DNA reads as follows: TGTGCCAGCAGCTCGGCGCCAGGGCGCACAGATACGCAGTATTTT. Translated, this is CASSSAPGRTDTQYF. This sequence uses TRBV5-6 and TRBJ2-3; perhaps TRBD1 is the D gene, with 5 bases matching. Deletion took 3 bases off V and 1 base off J, with a span of 12 bases between the germline ends. In the germline V gene, CDR1 corresponds to SGHDT and CDR2 to YYEEEE. CDR3 length: 15 amino acids, cysteine to phenylalanine. The CDR3 DNA has 45 bases and is translated from base 1.